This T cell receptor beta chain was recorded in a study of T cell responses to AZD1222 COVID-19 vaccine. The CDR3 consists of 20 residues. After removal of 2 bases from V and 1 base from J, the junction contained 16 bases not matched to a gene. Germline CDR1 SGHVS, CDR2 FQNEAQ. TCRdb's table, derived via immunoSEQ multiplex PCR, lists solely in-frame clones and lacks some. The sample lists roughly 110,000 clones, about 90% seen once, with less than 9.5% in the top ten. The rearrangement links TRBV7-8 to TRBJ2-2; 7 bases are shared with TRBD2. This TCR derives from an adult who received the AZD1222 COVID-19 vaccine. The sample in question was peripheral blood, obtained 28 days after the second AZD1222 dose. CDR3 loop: CASSLNWNPGTTKNTGELFF. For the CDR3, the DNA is TGTGCCAGCAGCTTAAACTGGAATCCCGGGACTACGAAGAACACCGGGGAGCTGTTTTTT.